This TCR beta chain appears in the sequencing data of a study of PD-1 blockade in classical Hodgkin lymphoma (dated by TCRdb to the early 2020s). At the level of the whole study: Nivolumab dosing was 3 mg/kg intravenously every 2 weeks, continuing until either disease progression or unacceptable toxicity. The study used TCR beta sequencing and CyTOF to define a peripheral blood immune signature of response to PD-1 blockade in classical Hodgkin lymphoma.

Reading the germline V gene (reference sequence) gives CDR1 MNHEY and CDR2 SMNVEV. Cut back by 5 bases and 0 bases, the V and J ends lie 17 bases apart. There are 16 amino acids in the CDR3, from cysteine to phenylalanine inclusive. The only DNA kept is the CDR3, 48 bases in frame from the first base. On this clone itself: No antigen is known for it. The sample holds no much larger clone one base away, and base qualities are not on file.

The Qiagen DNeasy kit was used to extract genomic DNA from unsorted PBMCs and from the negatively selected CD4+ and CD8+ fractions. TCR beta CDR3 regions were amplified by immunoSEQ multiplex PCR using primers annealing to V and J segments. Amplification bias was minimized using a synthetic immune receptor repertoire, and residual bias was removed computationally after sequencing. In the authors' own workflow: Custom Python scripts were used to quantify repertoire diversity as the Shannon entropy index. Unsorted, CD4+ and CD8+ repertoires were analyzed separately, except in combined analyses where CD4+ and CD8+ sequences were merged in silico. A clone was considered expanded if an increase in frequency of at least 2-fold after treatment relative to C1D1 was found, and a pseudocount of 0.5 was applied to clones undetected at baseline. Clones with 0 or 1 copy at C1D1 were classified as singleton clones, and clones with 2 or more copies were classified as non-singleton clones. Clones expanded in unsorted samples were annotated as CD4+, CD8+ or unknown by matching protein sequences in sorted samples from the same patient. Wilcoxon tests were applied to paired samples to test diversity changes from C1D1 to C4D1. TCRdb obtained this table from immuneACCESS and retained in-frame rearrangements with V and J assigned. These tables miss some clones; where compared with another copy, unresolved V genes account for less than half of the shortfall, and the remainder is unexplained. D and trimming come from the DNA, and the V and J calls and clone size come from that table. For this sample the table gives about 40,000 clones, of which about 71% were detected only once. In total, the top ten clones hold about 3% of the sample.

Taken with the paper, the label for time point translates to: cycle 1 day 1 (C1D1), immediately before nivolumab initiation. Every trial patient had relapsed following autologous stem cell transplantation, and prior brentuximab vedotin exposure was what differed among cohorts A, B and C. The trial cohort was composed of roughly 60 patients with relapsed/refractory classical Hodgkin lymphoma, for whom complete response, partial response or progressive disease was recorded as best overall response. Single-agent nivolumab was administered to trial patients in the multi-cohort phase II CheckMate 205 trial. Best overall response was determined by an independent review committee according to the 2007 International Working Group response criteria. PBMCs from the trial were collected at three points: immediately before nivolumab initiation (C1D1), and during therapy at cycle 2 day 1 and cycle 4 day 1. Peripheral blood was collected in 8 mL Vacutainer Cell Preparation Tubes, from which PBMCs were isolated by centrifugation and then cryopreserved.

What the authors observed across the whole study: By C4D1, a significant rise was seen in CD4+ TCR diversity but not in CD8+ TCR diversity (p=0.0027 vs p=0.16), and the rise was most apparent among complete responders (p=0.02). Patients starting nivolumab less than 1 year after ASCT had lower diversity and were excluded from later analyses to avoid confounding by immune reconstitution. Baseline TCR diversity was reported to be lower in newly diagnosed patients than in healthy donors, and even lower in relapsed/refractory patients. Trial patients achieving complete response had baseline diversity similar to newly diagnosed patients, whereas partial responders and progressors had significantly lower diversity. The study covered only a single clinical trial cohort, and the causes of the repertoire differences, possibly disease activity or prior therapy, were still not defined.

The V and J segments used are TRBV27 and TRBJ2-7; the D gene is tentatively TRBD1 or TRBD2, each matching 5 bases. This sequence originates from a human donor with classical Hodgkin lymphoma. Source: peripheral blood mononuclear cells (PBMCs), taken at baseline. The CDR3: CASSPNPRGASYEQYF. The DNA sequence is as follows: TGTGCCAGCAGTCCTAACCCGCGAGGGGCCTCCTACGAGCAGTACTTC.